The clone carrying this TCR beta chain was detected only a few times. The antigen is undetermined. V lost 6 bases and J 0 bases, leaving 15 bases between the germline ends. CDR3 length: 17 residues. Germline lookup yields CDR1 SGHAT and CDR2 FQNNGV. These data are taken from a study of T cell repertoires in cytomegalovirus infection. Across the study: Recently identified HLA-C-restricted CMV epitopes were among the peptides used. Indications came from public TCR beta signatures; they pointed to CMV infection and to a matching HLA type. Study observations and caveats: CMV-specific TCR beta clonotypes restricted by HLA-C dominated the ex vivo response. Cumulative frequency (of public TCR beta family members) identified carriers of CMV plus the relevant HLA.

TCRdb recomputed calls from the reads with MiXCR, one row per CDR3 protein. The sample includes fewer than 350,000 distinct CDR3 sequences, 25% to 35% of them seen just once. The clonotype originates from a human donor in good health (CMV status not recorded). Some clones in this sample may be carry-over from other donors' samples. The chain has TRBV11-2 and TRBJ2-6; a possible D gene is TRBD1 (6 bases). The sequences come from cultured PBMCs, collected from culture after CMV antigen stimulation. In DNA form, the CDR3 reads TGTGCCAGCAGGCCCGTGAGGGGGAGCTCTGGGGCCAACGTCCTGACTTTC. As protein: CASRPVRGSSGANVLTF.